Below are 7 T cell receptor beta chains sequenced from a single sample in a study of cytomegalovirus exposure and HLA in healthy donors. The PCR contained 60 Vbeta and 13 Jbeta primers. The assay was immunoSEQ multiplex PCR, and TCRdb's table has in-frame clones only and misses some. Found here are some 90,000 clones, approximately 80% of them singletons; the top ten hold over 9%. Sequencing was carried out using PBMCs. Receptor source: a human donor in good health.

The rearrangement uses TRBV15 and TRBJ2-1; TRBD1 aligns across 10 bases. The junction had 3 bases not matched to a gene; V was cut back by 8 bases and J by 8 bases. Germline V gene sequence: CDR1 LNHNV, CDR2 YYDKDF (reference sequence). CDR3 length: 12 amino acids. The CDR3 sequence is CATGTGVDEQFF. The CDR3 DNA sequence: TGTGCCACCGGGACAGGGGTCGATGAGCAGTTCTTC. Full variable domain (rest looked up from reference TRBV15 and TRBJ2-1): DAMVIQNPRYQVTQFGKPVTLSCSQTLNHNVMYWYQQKSSQAPKLLFHYYDKDFNNEADTPDNFQSRRPNTSFCFLDIRSPGLGDTAMYLCATGTGVDEQFFGPGTRLTVL.

This chain connects TRBV11-2 to TRBJ2-7, with 8 bases matching TRBD2. J lost 4 bases, V lost 5 bases, and 13 bases had no gene match. The V gene's germline CDR1 is SGHAT and CDR2 FQNNGV. This CDR3 contains 16 residues. The CDR3: CASSPLARRGRYEQYF. In nucleotides, the CDR3 is TGTGCCAGCAGCCCCCTTGCCCGCCGCGGGAGGTACGAGCAGTACTTC.

The chain has TRBV28 and TRBJ1-4, with 9 bases aligning to TRBD1. Trimming cost V 2 bases and J 6 bases; bases outside gene matches: 4. CDR3 length: 15 amino acids. Germline values: CDR1 MDHEN, CDR2 SYDVKM. This CDR3 is CASSLRTGDYEKLFF. CDR3 nucleotide sequence: TGTGCCAGCAGTTTAAGGACAGGGGACTATGAAAAACTGTTTTTT.

The rearrangement links TRBV7-3 to TRBJ2-7, with 12 bases fitting TRBD2. The J segment lost 5 bases and the V segment lost 2 bases, leaving 4 bases of the junction unmatched. Germline V CDR1 and CDR2: SGHTA, FQGTGA. The CDR3 has 15 amino acids. CDR3 sequence (DNA): TGTGCCAGCAGCTTACTAGCGGGAGGGCCTAACGAGCAGTACTTC. It encodes CASSLLAGGPNEQYF.

This clone was seen a handful of times. The J gene is TRBJ1-1, the V gene TRBV4-1, with D hard to call. CDR3 size: 12 residues. V dropped 0 bases and J dropped 10 bases, with 9 bases sitting between them. Germline CDR1 reads MGHRA; CDR2 reads YSYEKL. CDR3 in amino acids: CASSQEREGAFF. CDR3 DNA sequence: TGCGCCAGCAGCCAAGAAAGGGAGGGAGCTTTCTTT.

The rearrangement links TRBV7-2 to TRBJ2-5; TRBD1 might be the D (5 bases). CDR1 is SGHTA and CDR2 is FQGNSA in the germline V gene. With 4 bases removed from V and 5 bases from J, the gap between germline ends came to 11 bases. The CDR3 contains 13 residues. DNA for the CDR3: TGTGCCAGCAGCTACAGGCTTGGGGAGACCCAGTACTTC. Residues: CASSYRLGETQYF.

The CDR3: CASSFGGAQNTGELFF. The CDR3 nucleotides read TGTGCCAGCAGCTTCGGCGGGGCCCAAAACACCGGGGAGCTGTTTTTT. The J gene is TRBJ2-2, the V gene TRBV7-3; tentatively, D is TRBD2 (6 bases). V gave up 3 bases and J gave up 2 bases, with 13 bases separating them. The CDR3 has 16 amino acids. Germline V gives CDR1 SGHTA, CDR2 FQGTGA.